The T cell receptor beta chain described here comes from a study of blood T cells in healthy people across ages. Study-level findings and limits: It was not possible, with unsorted PBMCs, to conclusively compare naive and antigen-experienced cells.

This clonotype was recorded many times. Its antigen is currently unknown. Next came a second PCR, run for about 6 to 12 cycles, which used a sample-barcoded 5' primer along with a J-beta primer mix. Each cDNA molecule carried a tag from a template-switch adaptor that contained 12 random nucleotides. One entry per CDR3 protein results from TCRdb running MiXCR on the 5' RACE reads. The sample yields about 290,000 distinct CDR3 sequences, roughly a quarter seen once. Isolation of PBMCs gave at least 6 million cells per sample. The CDR3 runs 13 residues. Germline V gives CDR1 SEHNR, CDR2 FQNEAQ (reference sequence). V shed 6 bases and J 3 bases; nucleotides not matched to a gene: 3.

The rearrangement uses TRBV7-9 and TRBJ2-5; 8 bases agree with TRBD2. Sequences were obtained from blood. This TCR came from a woman aged 70 to 79 in good health. The CDR3 is CASRPTSEETQYF. CDR3 sequence (DNA): TGTGCCAGCAGACCGACTAGCGAAGAGACCCAGTACTTC.